This TCR beta chain originates from a study of blood T cell repertoires in COVID-19. Germline CDR1 and CDR2: SGDLS and YYNGEE. The CDR3 sequence is 14 residues long. V lost 0 bases and J lost 4; bases outside the gene matches: 2. Method: immunoSEQ multiplex PCR; TCRdb's copy keeps in-frame clones and lacks some. The profile shows about 300,000 clones, 84% of them singletons. This clone was observed once. The V and J genes are TRBV9 and TRBJ2-7; 9 nucleotides line up with TRBD2. Sequencing was carried out using peripheral blood. This TCR was recovered from a human donor with COVID-19, enrolled during active disease. The donor label of this sample is uncertain. CDR3 nucleotides: TGTGCCAGCAGCGTAGGGACTAGCGTTTACGAGCAGTACTTC. Protein product: CASSVGTSVYEQYF.